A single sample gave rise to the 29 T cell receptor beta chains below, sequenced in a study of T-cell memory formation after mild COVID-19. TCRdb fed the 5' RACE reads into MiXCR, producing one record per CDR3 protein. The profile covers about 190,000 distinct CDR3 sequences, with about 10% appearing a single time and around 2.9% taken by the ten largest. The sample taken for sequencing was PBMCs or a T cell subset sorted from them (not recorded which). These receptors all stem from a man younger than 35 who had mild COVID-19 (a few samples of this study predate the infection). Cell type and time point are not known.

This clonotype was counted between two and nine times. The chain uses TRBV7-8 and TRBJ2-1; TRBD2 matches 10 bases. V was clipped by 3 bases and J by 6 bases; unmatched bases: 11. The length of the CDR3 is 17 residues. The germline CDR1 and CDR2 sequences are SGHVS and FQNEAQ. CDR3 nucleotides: TGTGCCAGCAGCTTTGGTCCAGCGGGGGGGCCCTTCAATGAGCAGTTCTTC. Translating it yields CASSFGPAGGPFNEQFF.

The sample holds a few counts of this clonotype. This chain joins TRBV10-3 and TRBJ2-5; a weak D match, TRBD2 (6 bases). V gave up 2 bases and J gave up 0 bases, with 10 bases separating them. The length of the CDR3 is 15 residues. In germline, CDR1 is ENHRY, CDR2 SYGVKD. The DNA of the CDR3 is TGTGCCATCAGTGAGGCGGGGTGGTACCAAGAGACCCAGTACTTC. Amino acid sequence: CAISEAGWYQETQYF.

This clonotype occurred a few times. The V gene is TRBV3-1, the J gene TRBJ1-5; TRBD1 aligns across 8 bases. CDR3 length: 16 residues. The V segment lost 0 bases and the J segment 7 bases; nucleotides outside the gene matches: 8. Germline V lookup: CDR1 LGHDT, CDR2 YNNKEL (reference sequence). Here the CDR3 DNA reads TGTGCCAGCAGCCAAGATCCCGGACAGGGCGGGCAGCCCCAGCATTTT. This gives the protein CASSQDPGQGGQPQHF. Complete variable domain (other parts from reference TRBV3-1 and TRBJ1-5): DTAVSQTPKYLVTQMGNDKSIKCEQNLGHDTMYWYKQDSKKFLKIMFSYNNKELIINETVPNRFSPKSPDKAHLNLHINSLELGDSAVYFCASSQDPGQGGQPQHFGDGTRLSIL.

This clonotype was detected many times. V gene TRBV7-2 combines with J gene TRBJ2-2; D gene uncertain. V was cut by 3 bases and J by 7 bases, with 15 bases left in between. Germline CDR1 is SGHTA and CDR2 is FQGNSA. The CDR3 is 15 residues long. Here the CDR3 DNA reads TGTGCCAGCAGCTTGTTATCTGGGAATCGCGGGGAGCTGTTTTTT. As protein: CASSLLSGNRGELFF. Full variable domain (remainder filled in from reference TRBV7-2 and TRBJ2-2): GAGVSQSPSNKVTEKGKDVELRCDPISGHTALYWYRQSLGQGLEFLIYFQGNSAPDKSGLPSDRFSAERTGGSVSTLTIQRTQQEDSAVYLCASSLLSGNRGELFFGEGSRLTVL.

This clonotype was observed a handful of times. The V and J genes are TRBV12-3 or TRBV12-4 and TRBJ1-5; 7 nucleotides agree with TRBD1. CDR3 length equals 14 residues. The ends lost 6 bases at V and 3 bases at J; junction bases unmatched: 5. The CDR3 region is CASRGTATNQPQHF. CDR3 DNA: TGTGCCAGCAGGGGGACAGCTACCAATCAGCCCCAGCATTTT.

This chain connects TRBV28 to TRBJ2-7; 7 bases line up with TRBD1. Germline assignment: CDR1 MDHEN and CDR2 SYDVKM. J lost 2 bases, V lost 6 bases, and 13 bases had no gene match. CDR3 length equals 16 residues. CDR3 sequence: CASSYGGRDRAYEQYV. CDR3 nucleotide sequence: TGTGCCAGCAGCTATGGGGGTAGGGACAGAGCCTACGAGCAGTACGTC.

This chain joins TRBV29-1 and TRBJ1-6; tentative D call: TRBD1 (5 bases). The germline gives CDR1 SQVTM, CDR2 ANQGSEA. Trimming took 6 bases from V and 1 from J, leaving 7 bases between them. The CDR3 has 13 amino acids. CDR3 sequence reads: CSVRGSYNSPLHF. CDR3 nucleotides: TGCAGCGTCCGGGGGTCCTATAATTCACCCCTCCACTTT.

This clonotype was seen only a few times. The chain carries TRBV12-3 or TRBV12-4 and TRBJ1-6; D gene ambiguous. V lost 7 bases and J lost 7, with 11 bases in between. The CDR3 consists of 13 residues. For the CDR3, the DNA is TGTGCCAGCAACTTGCAGAACAATTCACCCCTCCACTTT. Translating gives CASNLQNNSPLHF.

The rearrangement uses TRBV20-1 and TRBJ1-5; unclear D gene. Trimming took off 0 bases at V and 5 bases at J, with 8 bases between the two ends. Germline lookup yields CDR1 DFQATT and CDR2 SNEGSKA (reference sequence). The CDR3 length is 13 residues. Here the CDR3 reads CSARDHLHQPQHF. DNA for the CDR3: TGCAGTGCTAGAGATCATCTCCATCAGCCCCAGCATTTT.

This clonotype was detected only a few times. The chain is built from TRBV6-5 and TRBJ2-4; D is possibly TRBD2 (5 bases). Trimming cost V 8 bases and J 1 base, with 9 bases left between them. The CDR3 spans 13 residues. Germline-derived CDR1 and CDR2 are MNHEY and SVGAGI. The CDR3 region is CASWTEAKNIQYF. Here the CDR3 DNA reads TGTGCCAGCTGGACTGAGGCCAAAAACATTCAGTACTTC.

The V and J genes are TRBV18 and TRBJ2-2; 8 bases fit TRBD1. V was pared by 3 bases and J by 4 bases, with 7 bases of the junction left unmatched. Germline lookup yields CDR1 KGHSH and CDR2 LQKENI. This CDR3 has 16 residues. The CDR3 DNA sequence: TGTGCCAGCTCACCCTACCAGGGGGCAAGCACCGGGGAGCTGTTTTTT. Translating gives CASSPYQGASTGELFF.

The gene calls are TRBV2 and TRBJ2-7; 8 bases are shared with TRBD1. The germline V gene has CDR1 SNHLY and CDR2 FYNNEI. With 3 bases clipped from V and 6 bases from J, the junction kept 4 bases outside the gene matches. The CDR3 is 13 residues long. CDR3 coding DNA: TGTGCCAGCAGTGAGGTAACAGGGGGCGAGCAGTACGTC. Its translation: CASSEVTGGEQYV.

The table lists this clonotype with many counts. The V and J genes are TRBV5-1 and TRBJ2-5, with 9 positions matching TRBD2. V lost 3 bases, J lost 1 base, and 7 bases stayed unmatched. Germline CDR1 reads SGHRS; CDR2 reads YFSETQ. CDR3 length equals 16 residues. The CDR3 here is CASSSLGAGGQETQYF. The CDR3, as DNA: TGCGCCAGCAGCTCTTTAGGAGCGGGGGGCCAAGAGACCCAGTACTTC.

CDR3 protein: CASSLQGIGYGYTF. The CDR3 region has the DNA TGTGCCAGCAGTCTACAGGGGATCGGCTATGGCTACACCTTC. This rearrangement joins TRBV27 to TRBJ1-2; 7 bases match TRBD1. V trimming: 5 bases; J trimming: 4 bases; junction bases outside the gene matches: 7. This CDR3 is 14 amino acids long. Looked up from germline, CDR1 is MNHEY and CDR2 is SMNVEV (reference sequence).

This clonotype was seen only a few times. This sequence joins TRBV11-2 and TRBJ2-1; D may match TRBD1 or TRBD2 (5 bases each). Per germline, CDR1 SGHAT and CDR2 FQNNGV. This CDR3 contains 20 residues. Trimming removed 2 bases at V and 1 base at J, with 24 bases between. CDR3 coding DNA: TGTGCCAGCAGCTTAAAGGGACGATTATCGGCGGACGGATCCTACAATGAGCAGTTCTTC. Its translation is CASSLKGRLSADGSYNEQFF.

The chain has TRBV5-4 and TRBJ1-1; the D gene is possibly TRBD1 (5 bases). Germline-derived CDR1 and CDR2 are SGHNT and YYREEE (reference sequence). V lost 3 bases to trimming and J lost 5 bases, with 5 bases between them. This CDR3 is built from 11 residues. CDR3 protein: CASSYRTEAFF. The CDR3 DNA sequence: TGTGCCAGCAGCTACAGGACTGAAGCTTTCTTT.

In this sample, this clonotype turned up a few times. The CDR3 DNA follows: TGTGCCGCCTGGGACAGGGGGCGAGGAGAGACCCAGTACTTC. Its protein is CAAWDRGRGETQYF. The V gene is TRBV28, the J gene TRBJ2-5; 12 bases map to TRBD1. After removal of 11 bases from V and 4 bases from J, the junction contained 8 bases not matched to a gene. This CDR3 is 14 amino acids long. The germline CDR1 and CDR2 sequences are MDHEN and SYDVKM.

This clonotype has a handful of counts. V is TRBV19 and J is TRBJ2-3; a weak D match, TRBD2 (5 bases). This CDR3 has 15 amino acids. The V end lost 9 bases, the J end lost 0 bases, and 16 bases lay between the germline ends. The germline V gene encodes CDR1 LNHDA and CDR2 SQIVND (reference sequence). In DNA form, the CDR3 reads TGTGCCAGCAATCGCGGGTTGACTAGCACAGATACGCAGTATTTT. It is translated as CASNRGLTSTDTQYF.

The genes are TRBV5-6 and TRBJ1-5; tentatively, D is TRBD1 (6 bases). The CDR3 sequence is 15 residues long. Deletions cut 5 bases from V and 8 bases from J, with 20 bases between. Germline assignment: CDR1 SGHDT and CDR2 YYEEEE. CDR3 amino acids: CASSRILTGWEPQHF. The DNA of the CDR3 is TGTGCCAGCAGTCGGATACTAACAGGGTGGGAGCCCCAGCATTTT.

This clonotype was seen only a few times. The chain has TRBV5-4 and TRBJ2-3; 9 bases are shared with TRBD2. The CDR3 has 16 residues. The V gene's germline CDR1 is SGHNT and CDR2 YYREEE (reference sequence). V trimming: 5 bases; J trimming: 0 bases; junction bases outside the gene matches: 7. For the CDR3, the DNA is TGTGCCAGCAGACCCCTAGCGGGGACTAGCACAGATACGCAGTATTTT. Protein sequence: CASRPLAGTSTDTQYF.

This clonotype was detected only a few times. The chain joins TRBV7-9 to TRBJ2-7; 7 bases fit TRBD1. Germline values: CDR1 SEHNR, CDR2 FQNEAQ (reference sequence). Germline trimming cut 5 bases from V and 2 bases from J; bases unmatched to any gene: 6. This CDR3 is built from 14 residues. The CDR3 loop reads CASSPTGAPYEQYF. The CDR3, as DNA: TGTGCCAGCAGCCCTACAGGGGCCCCCTACGAGCAGTACTTC.

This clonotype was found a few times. CDR3 sequence (DNA): TGTGCCAGCAGTCGTCCTCCCACCAATCAGCCCCAGCATTTT. As protein: CASSRPPTNQPQHF. The gene calls are TRBV12-3 or TRBV12-4 and TRBJ1-5; D remains ambiguous. This CDR3 spans 14 amino acids. The V and J ends lost 5 bases and 3 bases respectively, with 11 bases between them.

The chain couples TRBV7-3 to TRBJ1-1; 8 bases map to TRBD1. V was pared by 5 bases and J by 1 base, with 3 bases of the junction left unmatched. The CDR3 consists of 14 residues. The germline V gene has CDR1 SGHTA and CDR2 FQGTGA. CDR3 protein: CASSATGGNTEAFF. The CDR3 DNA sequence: TGTGCCAGCAGCGCCACAGGGGGGAACACTGAAGCTTTCTTT.

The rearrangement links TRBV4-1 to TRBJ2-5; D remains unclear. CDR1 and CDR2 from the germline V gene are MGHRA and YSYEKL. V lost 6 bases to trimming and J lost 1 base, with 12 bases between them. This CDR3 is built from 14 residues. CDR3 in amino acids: CASSPQVTQETQYF. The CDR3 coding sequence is TGCGCCAGCAGTCCTCAGGTAACCCAAGAGACCCAGTACTTC.

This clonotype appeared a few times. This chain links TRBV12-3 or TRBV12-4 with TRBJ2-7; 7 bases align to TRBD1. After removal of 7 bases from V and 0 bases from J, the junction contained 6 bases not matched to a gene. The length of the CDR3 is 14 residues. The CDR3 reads CASTGTASSYEQYF. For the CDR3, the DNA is TGTGCCAGCACCGGGACAGCAAGCTCCTACGAGCAGTACTTC.

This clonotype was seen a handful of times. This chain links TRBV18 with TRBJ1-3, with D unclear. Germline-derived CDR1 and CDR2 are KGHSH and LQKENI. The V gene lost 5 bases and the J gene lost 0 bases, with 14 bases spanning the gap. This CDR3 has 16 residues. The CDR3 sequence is CASSISEPLSGNTIYF. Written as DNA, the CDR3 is TGTGCCAGCTCAATATCGGAGCCTCTCTCTGGAAACACCATATATTTT. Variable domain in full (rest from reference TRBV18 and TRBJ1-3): NAGVMQNPRHLVRRRGQEARLRCSPMKGHSHVYWYRQLPEEGLKFMVYLQKENIIDESGMPKERFSAEFPKEGPSILRIQQVVRGDSAAYFCASSISEPLSGNTIYFGEGSWLTVV.

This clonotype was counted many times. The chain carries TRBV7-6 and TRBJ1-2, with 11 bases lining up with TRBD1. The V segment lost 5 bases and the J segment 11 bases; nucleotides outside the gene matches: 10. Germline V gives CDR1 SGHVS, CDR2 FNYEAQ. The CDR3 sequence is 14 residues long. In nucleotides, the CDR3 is TGTGCCAGCAGCCTACTTGCGGGACAGGGGGTTTACACCTTC. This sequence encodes CASSLLAGQGVYTF. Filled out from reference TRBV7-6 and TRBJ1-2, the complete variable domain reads GAGVSQSPRYKVTKRGQDVALRCDPISGHVSLYWYRQALGQGPEFLTYFNYEAQQDKSGLPNDRFSAERPEGSISTLTIQRTEQRDSAMYRCASSLLAGQGVYTFGSGTRLTVV.

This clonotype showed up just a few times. This CDR3 reads CASSGGTSGNTIYF. In DNA, the CDR3 is TGTGCCAGCAGTGGGGGGACCTCTGGAAACACCATATATTTT. This chain uses TRBV9 with TRBJ1-3; D possibly corresponds to TRBD1 (5 bases). CDR1 is SGDLS, CDR2 YYNGEE, per germline. Between the trimmed V and J ends, which lost 5 bases and 0 bases, there was a span of 9 bases. The CDR3 covers 14 residues.

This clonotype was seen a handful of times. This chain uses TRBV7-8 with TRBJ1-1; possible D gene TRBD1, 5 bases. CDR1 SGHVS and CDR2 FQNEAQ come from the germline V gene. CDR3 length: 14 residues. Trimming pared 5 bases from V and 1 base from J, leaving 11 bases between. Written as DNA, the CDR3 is TGTGCCAGCAGCCGGGGACTCCGGAACACTGAAGCTTTCTTT. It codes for CASSRGLRNTEAFF.